This section outlines one T cell receptor (beta chain) sequence together with its context. Antigen: not known. The junction shows a germline mismatch at one end, possibly a read error. Researchers isolated at least 7 million PBMCs per sample. The data derive from a study of blood T cells in healthy people across ages. Study results and caveats: Higher diversity and more naive CD4+ cells were features of long-lived donors, compared to aged donors. Naive T cell percentage showed a strong correlation with the diversity of TCR beta.

The CDR3 loop spans 16 amino acids. Germline CDR1 is SGDLS and CDR2 is YYNGEE. Combining a sample-barcoded 5' primer with a J-beta primer mix, a second PCR ran for about 6 to 11 cycles. TCRdb reanalysed the 5' RACE reads using MiXCR and keeps one entry per CDR3 protein. The sample shows about 940,000 distinct CDR3 sequences, under 50% of them seen only once. V and J are TRBV9 and TRBJ2-1, with D maybe TRBD2 (5 bases). This clonotype was sampled from a man between 25 and 39 years old in good health. The sequencing input was blood. The CDR3 sequence: CVSSGSVRRSPNEQFF. The CDR3 region has the DNA TGTGTCAGCAGCGGCTCAGTCCGCCGGTCCCCCAATGAGCAGTTCTTC.